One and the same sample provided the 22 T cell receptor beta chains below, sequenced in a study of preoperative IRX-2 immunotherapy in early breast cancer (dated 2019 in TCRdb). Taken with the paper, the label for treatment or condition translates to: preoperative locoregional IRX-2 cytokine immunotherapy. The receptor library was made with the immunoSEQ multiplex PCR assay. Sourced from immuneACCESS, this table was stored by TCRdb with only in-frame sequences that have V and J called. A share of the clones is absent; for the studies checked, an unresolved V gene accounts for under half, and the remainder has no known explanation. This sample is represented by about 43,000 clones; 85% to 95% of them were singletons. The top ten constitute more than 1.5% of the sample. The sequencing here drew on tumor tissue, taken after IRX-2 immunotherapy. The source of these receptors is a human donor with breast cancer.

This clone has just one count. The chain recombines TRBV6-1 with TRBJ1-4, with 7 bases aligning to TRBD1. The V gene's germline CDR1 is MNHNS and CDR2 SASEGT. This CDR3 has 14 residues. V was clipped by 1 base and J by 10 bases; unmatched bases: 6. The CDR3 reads CASSEDRGSLKLFF. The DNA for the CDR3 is TGTGCCAGCAGTGAAGACAGGGGCTCTTTAAAACTGTTTTTT.

The CDR3 DNA sequence: TGTGCCAGCAGCTTATTGTCGCAGGAGGGCGGCTACACCTTC. Amino acids: CASSLLSQEGGYTF. The V and J genes are TRBV7-2 and TRBJ1-2; D unclear. Germline V CDR1 and CDR2: SGHTA, FQGNSA. The CDR3 consists of 14 residues. Trimming removed 2 bases from V and 8 bases from J, with 15 bases in between.

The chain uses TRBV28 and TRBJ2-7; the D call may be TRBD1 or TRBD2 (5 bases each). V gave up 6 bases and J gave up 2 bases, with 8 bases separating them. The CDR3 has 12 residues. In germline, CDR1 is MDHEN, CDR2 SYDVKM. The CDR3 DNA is TGTGCCAGCAGGGGGGAAACCTACGAGCAGTACTTC. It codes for CASRGETYEQYF. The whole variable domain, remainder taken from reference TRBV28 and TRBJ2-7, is DVKVTQSSRYLVKRTGEKVFLECVQDMDHENMFWYRQDPGLGLRLIYFSYDVKMKEKGDIPEGYSVSREKKERFSLILESASTNQTSMYLCASRGETYEQYFGPGTRLTVT.

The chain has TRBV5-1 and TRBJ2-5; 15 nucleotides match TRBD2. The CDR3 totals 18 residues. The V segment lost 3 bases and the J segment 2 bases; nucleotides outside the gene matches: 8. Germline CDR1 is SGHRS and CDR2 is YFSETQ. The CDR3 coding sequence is TGCGCCAGCAGCTCCTCATGGACTAGCGGGGGGGGGCAAGAGACCCAGTACTTC. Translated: CASSSSWTSGGGQETQYF.

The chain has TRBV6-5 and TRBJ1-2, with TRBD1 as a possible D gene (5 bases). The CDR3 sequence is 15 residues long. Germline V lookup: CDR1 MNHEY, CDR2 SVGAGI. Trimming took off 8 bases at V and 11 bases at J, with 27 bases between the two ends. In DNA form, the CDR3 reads TGTGCCAGCTCGACGGCACGGAGAAAGGGGATGTGGTACACCTTC. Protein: CASSTARRKGMWYTF.

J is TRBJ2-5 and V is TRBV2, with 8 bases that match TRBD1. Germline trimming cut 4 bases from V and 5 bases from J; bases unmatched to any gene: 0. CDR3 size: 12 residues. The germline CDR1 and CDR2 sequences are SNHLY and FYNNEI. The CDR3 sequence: CASSGTGETQYF. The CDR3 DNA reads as TGTGCCAGCAGTGGGACAGGGGAGACCCAGTACTTC.

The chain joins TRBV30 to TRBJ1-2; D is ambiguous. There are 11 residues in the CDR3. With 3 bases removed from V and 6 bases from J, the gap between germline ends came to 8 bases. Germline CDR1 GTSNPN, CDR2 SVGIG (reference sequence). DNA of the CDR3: TGTGCCTGGAGCCTACTGCATGGCTACACCTTC. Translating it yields CAWSLLHGYTF.

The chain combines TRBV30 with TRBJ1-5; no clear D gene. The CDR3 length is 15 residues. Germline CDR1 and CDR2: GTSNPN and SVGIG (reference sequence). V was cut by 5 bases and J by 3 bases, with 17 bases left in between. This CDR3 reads CAWGPPSGFNQPQHF. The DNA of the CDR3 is TGTGCCTGGGGACCCCCCTCGGGCTTCAATCAGCCCCAGCATTTT.

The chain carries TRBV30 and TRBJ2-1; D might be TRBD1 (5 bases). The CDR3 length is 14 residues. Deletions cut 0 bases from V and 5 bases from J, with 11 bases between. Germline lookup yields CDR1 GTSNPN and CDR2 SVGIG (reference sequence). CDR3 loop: CAWSVTGADNEQFF. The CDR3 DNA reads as TGTGCCTGGAGTGTAACAGGAGCCGACAATGAGCAGTTCTTC.

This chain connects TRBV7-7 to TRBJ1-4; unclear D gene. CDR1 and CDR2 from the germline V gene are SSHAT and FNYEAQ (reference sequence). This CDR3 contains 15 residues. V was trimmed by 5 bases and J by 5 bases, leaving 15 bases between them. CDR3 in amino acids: CASSLGRAANEKLFF. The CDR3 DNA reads TGTGCCAGCAGCCTTGGCCGGGCCGCGAATGAAAAACTGTTTTTT.

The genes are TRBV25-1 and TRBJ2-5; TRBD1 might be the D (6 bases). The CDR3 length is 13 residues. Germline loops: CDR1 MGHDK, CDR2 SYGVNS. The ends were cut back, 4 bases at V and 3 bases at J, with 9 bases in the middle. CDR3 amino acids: CASSAWTEETQYF. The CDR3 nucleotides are TGTGCCAGCAGTGCTTGGACAGAAGAGACCCAGTACTTC. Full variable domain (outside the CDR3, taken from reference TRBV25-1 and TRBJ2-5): EADIYQTPRYLVIGTGKKITLECSQTMGHDKMYWYQQDPGMELHLIHYSYGVNSTEKGDLSSESTVSRIRTEHFPLTLESARPSHTSQYLCASSAWTEETQYFGPGTRLLVL.

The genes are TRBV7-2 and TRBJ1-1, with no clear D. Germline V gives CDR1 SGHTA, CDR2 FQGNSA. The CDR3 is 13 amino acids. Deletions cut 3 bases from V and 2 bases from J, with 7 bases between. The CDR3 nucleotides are TGTGCCAGCAGCTTTGGGGAAAACACTGAAGCTTTCTTT. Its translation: CASSFGENTEAFF.

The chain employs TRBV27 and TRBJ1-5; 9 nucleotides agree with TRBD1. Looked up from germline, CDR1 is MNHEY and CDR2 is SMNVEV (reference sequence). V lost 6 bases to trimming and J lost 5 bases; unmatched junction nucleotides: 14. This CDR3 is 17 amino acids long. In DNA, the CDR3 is TGTGCCAGCAGAACCCCCTGGGACAGGGACAATGATCAGCCCCAGCATTTT. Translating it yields CASRTPWDRDNDQPQHF.

In DNA form, the CDR3 reads TGTGCCAGCTCCTCGAGTCGAGAGACCCAGTACTTC. Residues: CASSSSRETQYF. The J gene is TRBJ2-5, the V gene TRBV18; D remains ambiguous. V gave up 6 bases and J gave up 4 bases, with 9 bases separating them. The CDR3 spans 12 residues. The germline CDR1 and CDR2 sequences are KGHSH and LQKENI.

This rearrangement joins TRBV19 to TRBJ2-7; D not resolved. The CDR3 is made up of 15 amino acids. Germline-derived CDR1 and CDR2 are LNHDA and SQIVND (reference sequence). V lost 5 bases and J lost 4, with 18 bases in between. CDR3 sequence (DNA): TGTGCCAGTAGTCCGCGGACGCGTTTAGGGTACGAGCAGTACTTC. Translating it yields CASSPRTRLGYEQYF. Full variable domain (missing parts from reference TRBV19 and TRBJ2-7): DGGITQSPKYLFRKEGQNVTLSCEQNLNHDAMYWYRQDPGQGLRLIYYSQIVNDFQKGDIAEGYSVSREKKESFPLTVTSAQKNPTAFYLCASSPRTRLGYEQYFGPGTRLTVT.

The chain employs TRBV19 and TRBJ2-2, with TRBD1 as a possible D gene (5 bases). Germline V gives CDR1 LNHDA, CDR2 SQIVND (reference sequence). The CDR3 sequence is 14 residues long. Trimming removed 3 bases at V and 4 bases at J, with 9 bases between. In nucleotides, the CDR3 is TGTGCCAGTAGTATGCAGGGTCGCACCGGGGAGCTGTTTTTT. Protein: CASSMQGRTGELFF.

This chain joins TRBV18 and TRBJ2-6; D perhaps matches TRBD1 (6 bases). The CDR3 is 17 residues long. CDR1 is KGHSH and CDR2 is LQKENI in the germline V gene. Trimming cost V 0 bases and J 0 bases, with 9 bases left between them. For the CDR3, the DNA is TGTGCCAGCTCACCACCCACAGGGCTCTCTGGGGCCAACGTCCTGACTTTC. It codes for CASSPPTGLSGANVLTF.

In DNA form, the CDR3 reads TGTGCCAGCAGCTTAGTCAGGAACACCGGGGAGCTGTTTTTT. Its protein is CASSLVRNTGELFF. This chain connects TRBV7-2 to TRBJ2-2; no clear D. V was pared by 1 base and J by 1 base, with 4 bases between. Germline CDR1 is SGHTA and CDR2 is FQGNSA. The CDR3 has 14 residues. Looking up the rest from reference TRBV7-2 and TRBJ2-2 gives the full variable domain: GAGVSQSPSNKVTEKGKDVELRCDPISGHTALYWYRQSLGQGLEFLIYFQGNSAPDKSGLPSDRFSAERTGGSVSTLTIQRTQQEDSAVYLCASSLVRNTGELFFGEGSRLTVL.

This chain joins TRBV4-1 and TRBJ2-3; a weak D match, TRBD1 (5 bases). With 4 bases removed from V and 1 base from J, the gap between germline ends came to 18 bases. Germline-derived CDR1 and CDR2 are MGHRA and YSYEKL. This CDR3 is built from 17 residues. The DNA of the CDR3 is TGCGCCAGCAGCCCCCCCCGGAGACAGCTGGGCACAGATACGCAGTATTTT. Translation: CASSPPRRQLGTDTQYF.

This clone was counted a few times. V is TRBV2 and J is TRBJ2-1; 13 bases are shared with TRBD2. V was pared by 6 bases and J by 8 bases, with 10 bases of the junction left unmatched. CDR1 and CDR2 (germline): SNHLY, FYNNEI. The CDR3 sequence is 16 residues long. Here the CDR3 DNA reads TGTGCCAGCAGCTATGGACTAGCGGGAGACTGGGATGAGCAGTTCTTC. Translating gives CASSYGLAGDWDEQFF.

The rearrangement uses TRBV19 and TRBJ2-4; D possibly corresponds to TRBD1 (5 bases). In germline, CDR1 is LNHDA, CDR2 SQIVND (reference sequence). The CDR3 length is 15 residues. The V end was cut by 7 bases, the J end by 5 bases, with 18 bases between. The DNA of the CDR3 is TGTGCCAGTACCTGGGGAAGGGGCCGGGAAAACATTCAGTACTTC. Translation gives CASTWGRGRENIQYF.

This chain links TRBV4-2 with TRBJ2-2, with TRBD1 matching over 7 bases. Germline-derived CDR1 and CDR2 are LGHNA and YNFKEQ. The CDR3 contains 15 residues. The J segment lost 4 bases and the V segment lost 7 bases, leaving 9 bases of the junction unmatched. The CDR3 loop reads CASTQGDGPTGELFF. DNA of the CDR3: TGTGCCAGCACCCAGGGGGACGGACCCACCGGGGAGCTGTTTTTT.